This T cell receptor (beta chain) was captured by sequencing in a study of naive and memory T cell subsets. Points from the study as a whole: In CD4 and CD8 cells, diversity dropped from naive through EMRA. Clonotypes are single alpha or beta chains, not paired receptors.

The CDR3 consists of 12 residues. Trimming shortened V by 3 bases and J by 8 bases, and 11 bases separated the two germline ends. Germline CDR1 is DFQATT and CDR2 is SNEGSKA (reference sequence). CD4 T cells were positively selected, then CD8 T cells from the CD4-negative fraction. An equimolar mix of two oligonucleotides served as the beta constant-region primer for TRBC1 and TRBC2. Nested alpha and beta constant-region primers with the SP2 primer drove four PCR rounds on ligated cDNA. MiXCR, applied by TCRdb to the UMI-ligation and nested PCR reads, yields one record per CDR3 protein. The sample lists about 120,000 distinct CDR3 sequences, roughly 36% occurring once. This clonotype was seen repeatedly, ten times or more. Antigen unknown.

The specimen sequenced was central memory CD4+ T cells from blood. This sequence joins TRBV20-1 and TRBJ2-1; TRBD2 is a possible D gene (5 bases). The source of this sequence is a human donor in good health. This CDR3 reads CSASVLAYEQFF. CDR3 nucleotides: TGCAGTGCTAGTGTTTTAGCGTATGAGCAGTTCTTC.